This TCR beta chain was sequenced for a study of T cell repertoires in ileal Crohn's disease. Overall study results and limits: Compared with non-smokers, active smokers at surgery showed more clonal expansions.

A remark on this clone: Its cognate antigen is unknown.

This CDR3 comprises 18 residues. The V segment lost 3 bases and the J segment 8 bases; nucleotides outside the gene matches: 17. Looked up from germline, CDR1 is MDHEN and CDR2 is SYDVKM. Sequencing was performed with immunoSEQ multiplex PCR; in TCRdb, only in-frame clones are kept and a portion is missing. Among more than 4,500 clones listed, 81% were seen once. This clonotype was sampled from an adult with Crohn's disease. The J gene is TRBJ2-1, the V gene TRBV28; TRBD2 matches 9 bases. Sequenced: ileal tissue. This CDR3 reads CASSFNPLAGLSKDEQFF. In DNA, the CDR3 is TGTGCCAGCAGTTTTAACCCCCTAGCGGGGCTTAGTAAGGATGAGCAGTTCTTC.